This T cell receptor (beta chain) emerged from a study of shared clonotypes between healthy human individuals (dated by TCRdb to 2020 to 2021). Describing the broader study: The cohort comprised a couple of women and a few men aged 18 to 49 years. For each donor, three plates each were used for CD4 naive and CD4 memory, two plates were used for CD8 naive, and one plate was used for CD8 memory. The study deeply sequenced blood TCR repertoires of five healthy adults to estimate repertoire size and the extent of clonotype sharing between individuals. To increase sequencing depth and limit assay-specific biases, TCR repertoire library preparation and sequencing were carried out by different laboratories using diverse techniques. Per donor, leukapheresis produced somewhere between about 0.85 and 8.9 billion PBMCs.

Using the deep immunoSEQ assay, multiplex PCR amplified TCR CDR3 regions from genomic DNA. Genomic DNA extracted from each cell subset was distributed evenly over all wells of several immunoSEQ 96-well plates, and each plate served as one replicate. Each replicate PCR for sorted subsets received roughly 200 ng genomic DNA, equal to roughly 30,000 T cell genomes. Purified libraries were quantified with a Qubit 3.0 fluorometer, sized on a Bioanalyzer 2100, and re-quantified with the KAPA Library Quantification kit. Each immunoSEQ 96-well plate was sequenced on its own single-read 150-cycle Illumina NextSeq 550 flow cell. The paper's processing steps were these. The immunoSEQ output contained only junctional sequences without quality scores, so filtering could not match that applied to full-length reads. To assign V/J genes and CDR3, sequences were annotated using PyIR, a Python wrapper for IgBLAST v1.9, with IMGT germline references. Reads were removed for weak V/J assignments (E-value above 1e-6), missing CDR3, stop codons, out-of-frame junctions, or ambiguous translated residues. V3J clonotypes were defined by identical inferred V gene, J gene, and CDR3 amino acid sequence. The percentage overlap between two repertoires was calculated by dividing the number of shared unique clonotypes by the size of the smaller repertoire. Three approaches were used to assess repertoire richness: RTK rarefaction, the Chao1 estimator, and Recon v2.1 estimates of unobserved clonotypes. OLGA was used to compute generation probabilities for all TCRbeta clonotypes that the gDNA method yielded from four donors. Here the immuneACCESS table is served through TCRdb, limited to in-frame sequences with V and J called. Missing clones are a known gap in these copies; in checked studies unresolved V genes cover under half, and the rest lacks a known reason. That table gives V, J and clone size, and the DNA gave D and trimming. The sample yields hundreds of thousands of clones; 85% to 95% were counted once. Of the sample, 0.11% falls within the top ten clones.

CD8 naive samples were CD45RO-negative cells positively selected for CCR7, giving a CD45RA+CCR7+ population that excluded TemRA cells. Donors were healthy HIV-negative adults with no recently reported acute infections or vaccinations. All donors were Caucasian adults living in Nashville, Tennessee, USA. Blood was collected by leukapheresis, and PBMCs were isolated by Ficoll-Histopaque density gradient centrifugation and then cryopreserved in liquid nitrogen vapor phase. Purity and quantity of every magnetically sorted T cell population were checked by analytical flow cytometry. Genomic DNA was isolated from each sorted fraction and quantified by UV absorbance on a Nanodrop 2000c. Study-level results and caveats: Sampling was limited to blood, and TCR repertoires in tissue likely differ from TCR repertoires in blood. Pairwise subsampling indicated that sequencing depth was expected to affect the degree of clonotype sharing among donors. Sharing across several donors was observed for about 5% of naive CD4, 3.5% of naive CD8, around 2.5% of memory CD4, and about 0.4% of memory CD8 clonotypes. Incomplete sequencing was indicated by rarefaction of sorted-subset datasets, despite the large sequencing depth. Because the study included only a small number of donors, the genetic and exposure-history diversity represented was limited. Compared with non-shared clonotypes, clonotypes shared by all four sorted-subset donors had higher generation probabilities. Larger estimated clonotype richness was generally found for naive subsets than for memory subsets.

To note about this clone: It lacks a known antigen. One base away there is no much larger clone; base qualities are not given.

CDR1 and CDR2, looked up from the germline V gene (reference sequence), are WNHNN and SYGVQD. V drops 10 bases and J drops 0 bases, leaving 19 bases in between. The CDR3, from cysteine to phenylalanine, totals 15 residues. Only the CDR3 region is kept as DNA, spanning 45 bases read in frame from base 1. In this chain, TRBV10-1 is recombined with TRBJ2-7; matching of 6 bases hints at TRBD2 as the D gene. The sequenced sample consisted of naive CD8+ T cells sorted from blood. The cell subset or site label for this specimen denotes: CD45RA+CCR7+. The TCR comes from a woman between 25 and 40 years old in good health. Read as DNA, the sequence is TGCGCCAAGACGAGGGACTCGGACGTCTCCTACGAGCAGTACTTC. Its amino acids are CAKTRDSDVSYEQYF.